Shown below are 14 T cell receptor beta chains from a single sample sequenced in a study of blood T cell repertoires in COVID-19. The table came from immunoSEQ multiplex PCR; TCRdb's copy has only in-frame clones and leaves some out. The sample holds some 250,000 clones, over 75% seen once. Sample: peripheral blood. The origin of the receptors is a woman younger than 45 with acute or convalescent COVID-19.

V gene TRBV19 combines with J gene TRBJ2-7, with 7 nucleotides matching TRBD2. J lost 3 bases, V lost 2 bases, and 4 bases had no gene match. The CDR3 length is 14 residues. Germline CDR1 reads LNHDA; CDR2 reads SQIVND (reference sequence). CDR3 loop: CASSIRGRHYEQYF. The CDR3 DNA follows: TGTGCCAGTAGTATACGCGGGAGACACTACGAGCAGTACTTC.

J is TRBJ2-2 and V is TRBV9; 7 bases align to TRBD1. The CDR3 has 15 residues. CDR1 SGDLS and CDR2 YYNGEE come from the germline V gene. Trimming took 3 bases from V and 2 from J; bases not matched to a gene: 4. The CDR3 loop is CASSARDSNTGELFF. DNA of the CDR3: TGTGCCAGCAGCGCCCGGGACAGTAACACCGGGGAGCTGTTTTTT.

The CDR3 reads CASSSPGLADTDTQYF. In DNA, the CDR3 is TGTGCCAGCAGCTCCCCCGGACTAGCAGACACAGATACGCAGTATTTT. The rearrangement uses TRBV7-9 and TRBJ2-3; 8 bases agree with TRBD2. V lost 4 bases and J lost 2; bases outside the gene matches: 8. Germline values: CDR1 SEHNR, CDR2 FQNEAQ (reference sequence). The CDR3 is made up of 16 amino acids.

The CDR3 here is CASSHSGRGEQFF. CDR3 nucleotide sequence: TGTGCCAGTAGTCATAGCGGGAGGGGAGAGCAGTTCTTC. The rearrangement links TRBV19 to TRBJ2-1; TRBD2 agrees at 11 bases. The CDR3 runs 13 residues. V dropped 5 bases and J dropped 10; count of bases not matched to a gene: 4. Per the germline V gene, CDR1 is LNHDA and CDR2 is SQIVND (reference sequence).

This chain joins TRBV11-3 and TRBJ2-3; no definite D call. CDR1 and CDR2 (germline): SGHNT, YENEEA. V was pared by 1 base and J by 6 bases, with 8 bases between. The CDR3 is 13 amino acids. In nucleotides, the CDR3 is TGTGCCAGCAGCTTAGTCGCGAGGGATACGCAGTATTTT. Translation: CASSLVARDTQYF.

The rearrangement links TRBV5-6 to TRBJ1-5, with 8 bases fitting TRBD1. This CDR3 region has 14 residues. The junction had 6 bases not matched to a gene; V was cut back by 1 base and J by 9 bases. Germline CDR1 SGHDT, CDR2 YYEEEE. CDR3 sequence (DNA): TGTGCCAGCAGCTTGAGTGACAGGGGTGGGCCCCAGCATTTT. Its protein product is CASSLSDRGGPQHF.

The CDR3 loop reads CASSHTMGRPGEVEQFF. The CDR3 DNA sequence: TGTGCCAGCAGCCACACAATGGGTAGACCCGGAGAGGTTGAGCAGTTCTTC. The chain has TRBV13 and TRBJ2-1; no firm D call. The germline V gene encodes CDR1 PRHDT and CDR2 FYEKMQ (reference sequence). The CDR3 has 17 residues. Deletions cut 5 bases from V and 9 bases from J, with 26 bases between.

V is TRBV5-8 and J is TRBJ1-5, with D hard to call. With 2 bases removed from V and 2 bases from J, the gap between germline ends came to 11 bases. Germline V lookup: CDR1 SGHTS, CDR2 YDEGEE. The CDR3 is 15 residues long. The CDR3 sequence: CASSFGGRGNQPQHF. Written as DNA, the CDR3 is TGTGCCAGCAGCTTCGGAGGGCGCGGCAATCAGCCCCAGCATTTT.

The genes are TRBV4-1 and TRBJ2-5; 7 nucleotides agree with TRBD2. Unmatched junction bases numbered 7, after V lost 0 bases and J lost 0 bases. This CDR3 spans 17 amino acids. Germline V lookup: CDR1 MGHRA, CDR2 YSYEKL. CDR3 sequence reads: CASSQDLPLADQETQYF. The CDR3 DNA reads TGCGCCAGCAGCCAAGATCTTCCCCTAGCGGACCAAGAGACCCAGTACTTC.

The V gene is TRBV2, the J gene TRBJ2-2, with D perhaps matching TRBD2 (5 bases). This CDR3 comprises 14 residues. The ends were cut back, 9 bases at V and 1 base at J, with 12 bases in the middle. Germline CDR1 and CDR2: SNHLY and FYNNEI. The CDR3 coding sequence is TGTGCCAGTTTAGGGAGAGAGAACACCGGGGAGCTGTTTTTT. This encodes CASLGRENTGELFF.

The rearrangement links TRBV5-4 to TRBJ2-7, with D maybe TRBD1 (6 bases). The CDR3 has 18 residues. V lost 4 bases, J lost 1 base, and 24 bases lay in between. Germline values: CDR1 SGHNT, CDR2 YYREEE (reference sequence). The CDR3 loop reads CASSPKEGVSIRSYEQYF. The CDR3 nucleotides read TGTGCCAGCAGCCCCAAAGAGGGGGTCTCTATCCGATCCTACGAGCAGTACTTC.

The chain links TRBV6-5 to TRBJ1-5; tentatively, D is TRBD1 (6 bases). This CDR3 comprises 14 residues. Germline lookup yields CDR1 MNHEY and CDR2 SVGAGI. V was cut by 7 bases and J by 6 bases, with 16 bases left in between. CDR3 DNA: TGTGCCAGCAACCTAGGGGGGGGCACTCAGCCCCAGCATTTT. The encoded protein is CASNLGGGTQPQHF.

J is TRBJ2-1 and V is TRBV9; possible D gene TRBD2, 5 bases. Germline values: CDR1 SGDLS, CDR2 YYNGEE. Trimming left V 0 bases short and J 12 bases short, with 19 bases between. CDR3 length: 15 amino acids. The CDR3 bases are TGTGCCAGCAGCGTAGGCGGGCCTTACAATGAGGGGCAGTTCTTC. This gives the protein CASSVGGPYNEGQFF. Filled out from reference TRBV9 and TRBJ2-1, the complete variable domain reads DSGVTQTPKHLITATGQRVTLRCSPRSGDLSVYWYQQSLDQGLQFLIQYYNGEERAKGNILERFSAQQFPDLHSELNLSSLELGDSALYFCASSVGGPYNEGQFFGPGTRLTVL.

The chain joins TRBV7-2 to TRBJ2-1; no reliable D call. CDR1 is SGHTA, CDR2 FQGNSA, per germline. Trimming left V 5 bases short and J 0 bases short, with 11 bases between. The CDR3 runs to 15 residues. The CDR3 region has the DNA TGTGCCAGCAGCCCCGAGGCGAGCTCCTACAATGAGCAGTTCTTC. Amino acids: CASSPEASSYNEQFF. The variable domain in full, with the rest retrieved from reference TRBV7-2 and TRBJ2-1, is GAGVSQSPSNKVTEKGKDVELRCDPISGHTALYWYRQSLGQGLEFLIYFQGNSAPDKSGLPSDRFSAERTGGSVSTLTIQRTQQEDSAVYLCASSPEASSYNEQFFGPGTRLTVL.